This T cell receptor (beta chain) stems from a study of memory CD4+ T cells and cytomegalovirus serostatus. The sort gate was single viable CD3+CD4+CD8-CD45RO+ cells for memory CD4+ T cells. Serostatus was set by detecting CMV pp150, pp28, p38, p52 IgG. The ends were cut back, 6 bases at V and 9 bases at J, with 18 bases in the middle. CDR3 size: 14 residues. Germline loops: CDR1 SGHTA, CDR2 FQGNSA. The assay was immunoSEQ multiplex PCR, and TCRdb's table has in-frame clones only and misses some. This table has 85,000 to 100,000 clones, roughly 80% appearing once. The chain links TRBV7-2 to TRBJ2-1; D possibly corresponds to TRBD1 (8 bases). This sequence was found in an adult in good health and CMV-seropositive. The specimen was memory CD4+ T cells from blood. This CDR3 is CASRAPGGGGEQFF. The CDR3 DNA follows: TGTGCCAGCAGAGCCCCAGGGGGCGGGGGTGAGCAGTTCTTC.